The 20 T cell receptor beta chains presented below share a single source sample, sequenced in a study of cytomegalovirus exposure and HLA in healthy donors (dated by TCRdb to between 2016 and 2019). Library prep was done by the immunoSEQ multiplex PCR assay. The multiplex PCR relied on a mix of 60 forward primers for TCR Vbeta segments and 13 reverse primers for TCR Jbeta segments. TCRdb mirrors the immuneACCESS table, restricted to in-frame sequences. Some clones are absent from its copies; in checked studies, under half trace to an unresolved V gene, and the reason for the others is unknown. The sample contains around 92,000 clones, more than 75% of them found a single time. The ten largest account for around 2% of the sample. The sample comprised PBMCs. The receptors were gathered from a man aged 18 to 30 in good health and CMV-seronegative.

The V call is TRBV5-6, the J call TRBJ2-5; perhaps TRBD1 as D (6 bases). The CDR3 runs 13 residues. Germline loops: CDR1 SGHDT, CDR2 YYEEEE. V was pared by 3 bases and J by 1 base, with 7 bases between. The CDR3 loop reads CASSWDTQETQYF. In DNA form, the CDR3 reads TGTGCCAGCAGCTGGGACACCCAAGAGACCCAGTACTTC.

This chain connects TRBV29-1 to TRBJ1-1; 7 bases map to TRBD1. The germline V gene encodes CDR1 SQVTM and CDR2 ANQGSEA. V lost 7 bases to trimming and J lost 0 bases; unmatched junction nucleotides: 5. CDR3 length: 13 amino acids. The CDR3 region has the DNA TGCAGCGAAACCGGGACAGTGAACACTGAAGCTTTCTTT. Encoded protein: CSETGTVNTEAFF.

The chain links TRBV10-3 to TRBJ2-1; 8 bases line up with TRBD1. This CDR3 region has 15 residues. Germline CDR1 and CDR2: ENHRY and SYGVKD. V dropped 2 bases and J dropped 3; count of bases not matched to a gene: 3. The CDR3 loop reads CAISEGQGVYNEQFF. CDR3 sequence (DNA): TGTGCCATCAGTGAGGGACAGGGTGTCTACAATGAGCAGTTCTTC.

This sequence joins TRBV19 and TRBJ1-4; 9 positions agree with TRBD1. In germline, CDR1 is LNHDA, CDR2 SQIVND (reference sequence). There are 15 residues in the CDR3. Trimming at V came to 6 bases and at J to 6 bases, leaving 8 bases not matched to a gene. In DNA form, the CDR3 reads TGTGCCAGTAGCTTCTTACAGGGGGCGGATGAAAAACTGTTTTTT. This encodes CASSFLQGADEKLFF.

The chain recombines TRBV4-2 with TRBJ2-5, with D hard to call. The V and J ends lost 0 bases and 5 bases respectively, with 13 bases between them. Per the germline V gene, CDR1 is LGHNA and CDR2 is YNFKEQ. The CDR3 has 15 amino acids. CDR3 loop: CASSQESPLEETQYF. DNA of the CDR3: TGTGCCAGCAGCCAAGAATCCCCTTTGGAGGAGACCCAGTACTTC.

The chain has TRBV6-5 and TRBJ2-7, with D perhaps TRBD1 (6 bases). Germline V gene sequence: CDR1 MNHEY, CDR2 SVGAGI. V lost 5 bases and J lost 0, with 11 bases in between. This CDR3 is 14 amino acids long. CDR3 DNA sequence: TGTGCCAGCAGTCGGACAGCGAGCTCCTACGAGCAGTACTTC. The encoded protein is CASSRTASSYEQYF.

The rearrangement uses TRBV15 and TRBJ1-4; TRBD1 agrees at 7 bases. Germline V CDR1 and CDR2: LNHNV, YYDKDF (reference sequence). V lost 7 bases, J lost 8 bases, and 7 bases stayed unmatched. The CDR3 length is 13 residues. The CDR3 protein is CATKQGVREKLFF. CDR3 nucleotide sequence: TGTGCCACCAAGCAGGGGGTTCGGGAAAAACTGTTTTTT. The full variable domain, with the rest looked up from reference TRBV15 and TRBJ1-4, is DAMVIQNPRYQVTQFGKPVTLSCSQTLNHNVMYWYQQKSSQAPKLLFHYYDKDFNNEADTPDNFQSRRPNTSFCFLDIRSPGLGDTAMYLCATKQGVREKLFFGSGTQLSVL.

The chain has TRBV5-1 and TRBJ1-2, with TRBD1 identical over 7 bases. J was trimmed by 9 bases and V by 2 bases; bases with no gene match: 7. This CDR3 has 13 residues. Germline-derived CDR1 and CDR2 are SGHRS and YFSETQ. CDR3 residues: CASSFEGAPSYTF. The DNA of the CDR3 is TGCGCCAGCAGCTTCGAGGGGGCGCCTAGCTACACCTTC.

This rearrangement joins TRBV5-1 to TRBJ2-7; tentative D call: TRBD1 (5 bases). V lost 4 bases and J lost 2, with 13 bases in between. The CDR3 spans 14 residues. Germline assignment: CDR1 SGHRS and CDR2 YFSETQ. The DNA of the CDR3 is TGCGCCAGCAGCCAGACAGCCGCCCCCTACGAGCAGTACTTC. Residues: CASSQTAAPYEQYF.

The rearrangement joins TRBV5-1 to TRBJ1-2; 8 bases map to TRBD1. Germline V gives CDR1 SGHRS, CDR2 YFSETQ. Trimming took 3 bases from V and 1 from J; bases not matched to a gene: 17. The CDR3 consists of 19 residues. The CDR3 region is CASSSYPGGQAALNYGYTF. The CDR3, as DNA: TGCGCCAGCAGCTCATACCCGGGGGGACAGGCGGCCCTTAACTATGGCTACACCTTC.

The chain joins TRBV9 to TRBJ2-1, with 9 bases identical to TRBD2. The CDR3 is 14 amino acids. The V segment lost 9 bases and the J segment 9 bases; nucleotides outside the gene matches: 13. Germline loops: CDR1 SGDLS, CDR2 YYNGEE. The CDR3 sequence: CATPAGGNIGEQFF. The CDR3 DNA reads as TGTGCCACCCCAGCGGGGGGTAATATAGGTGAGCAGTTCTTC.

This chain connects TRBV10-2 to TRBJ2-7, with 11 bases that match TRBD1. With V trimmed by 5 bases and J by 3 bases, 6 bases remained unmatched. Germline V gene data show CDR1 as WSHSY and CDR2 as SAAADI. The CDR3 sequence is 15 residues long. The CDR3 protein is CASSLTGTGGYEQYF. In DNA form, the CDR3 reads TGCGCCAGCAGTCTGACCGGGACAGGGGGCTACGAGCAGTACTTC.

This clone appeared a single time. The chain has TRBV2 and TRBJ2-3, with 7 bases aligning to TRBD2. The CDR3 loop spans 16 amino acids. Trimming cost V 2 bases and J 2 bases; bases outside gene matches: 7. Germline values: CDR1 SNHLY, CDR2 FYNNEI. The DNA of the CDR3 is TGTGCCAGCAGTGAACGCCTAGCGGCGACCACAGATACGCAGTATTTT. It codes for CASSERLAATTDTQYF.

The chain uses TRBV18 and TRBJ2-4; D might be TRBD2 (5 bases). V was cut by 1 base and J by 3 bases, with 16 bases left in between. Germline lookup yields CDR1 KGHSH and CDR2 LQKENI. The CDR3 is made up of 17 amino acids. CDR3 loop: CASSPRVEGSGKNIQYF. The DNA of the CDR3 is TGTGCCAGCTCACCACGAGTAGAGGGTTCGGGCAAAAACATTCAGTACTTC.

This CDR3 reads CASSLGEDLNTEAFF. The CDR3 nucleotides are TGCGCCAGCAGCTTAGGCGAGGATCTGAACACTGAAGCTTTCTTT. The V gene is TRBV5-1, the J gene TRBJ1-1; no clear D gene. The CDR3 sequence is 15 residues long. CDR1 SGHRS and CDR2 YFSETQ come from the germline V gene. V was pared by 2 bases and J by 0 bases, with 11 bases between.

This rearrangement joins TRBV30 to TRBJ2-2, with 10 bases matching TRBD1. In germline, CDR1 is GTSNPN, CDR2 SVGIG (reference sequence). The CDR3 is 14 amino acids. The junction had 5 bases not matched to a gene; V was cut back by 4 bases and J by 6 bases. CDR3 sequence: CAWKWDRGSGELFF. CDR3 nucleotides: TGTGCCTGGAAATGGGACAGGGGTTCCGGGGAGCTGTTTTTT.

The chain has TRBV19 and TRBJ1-5; D is perhaps TRBD1 (6 bases). This CDR3 comprises 13 residues. Germline CDR1 and CDR2: LNHDA and SQIVND (reference sequence). Trimming removed 6 bases from V and 7 bases from J, with 13 bases in between. The chain's CDR3 is CASRLGGLQPQHF. Written as DNA, the CDR3 is TGTGCCAGTAGGCTGGGGGGGCTGCAGCCCCAGCATTTT. Based on the CDR3 plus reference TRBV19 and TRBJ1-5, the full variable domain is DGGITQSPKYLFRKEGQNVTLSCEQNLNHDAMYWYRQDPGQGLRLIYYSQIVNDFQKGDIAEGYSVSREKKESFPLTVTSAQKNPTAFYLCASRLGGLQPQHFGDGTRLSIL.

The rearrangement links TRBV4-2 to TRBJ1-1; the D is unclear. CDR1 is LGHNA and CDR2 is YNFKEQ in the germline V gene. The CDR3 covers 16 residues. Trimming shortened V by 3 bases and J by 2 bases, and 16 bases separated the two germline ends. The CDR3 DNA sequence: TGTGCCAGCAGCCACCCGGCGGGATTGCAAAACACTGAAGCTTTCTTT. This sequence encodes CASSHPAGLQNTEAFF.

This clone turned up a few times. V gene TRBV5-1 combines with J gene TRBJ2-1; weak D call: TRBD1 (5 bases). CDR1 is SGHRS, CDR2 YFSETQ, per germline. The CDR3 consists of 12 residues. V was cut by 2 bases and J by 7 bases, with 7 bases left in between. The CDR3 region is CASSFDRNEQFF. In DNA, the CDR3 is TGCGCCAGCAGCTTTGACAGAAATGAGCAGTTCTTC.

This rearrangement joins TRBV5-6 to TRBJ1-2; no clear D. Germline V lookup: CDR1 SGHDT, CDR2 YYEEEE. This CDR3 contains 15 residues. V was trimmed by 3 bases and J by 0 bases, leaving 12 bases between them. The chain's CDR3 is CASSSGIKANYGYTF. Here the CDR3 DNA reads TGTGCCAGCAGCTCCGGGATTAAAGCTAACTATGGCTACACCTTC.